A single sample is the source of the 13 T cell receptor beta chains below, sequenced in a study of identifying expanded T cells in peripheral blood (dated by TCRdb to about 2019). The library was produced with the immunoSEQ multiplex PCR assay. TCRdb limited this immuneACCESS table to in-frame rearrangements with V and J called. A share of clones is missing; checked studies link under half to unresolved V genes, and the rest is unexplained. Present in this sample are around 120,000 clones, around nine tenths of which were seen just once. 16% of the sample goes to the ten largest clones. The sample comprised blood. The receptors originated from a person aged 18 to 75 in good health.

This clone turned up a few times. V usage is TRBV4-3 and J usage is TRBJ1-6; D is ambiguous. This CDR3 spans 16 amino acids. CDR1 LGHNA and CDR2 YSLEER come from the germline V gene. V lost 1 base to trimming and J lost 3 bases, with 10 bases between them. As DNA, the CDR3 is TGCGCCAGCAGCCAAGGGGGAACGGTCTATAATTCACCCCTCCACTTT. Protein: CASSQGGTVYNSPLHF.

This chain connects TRBV28 to TRBJ2-3; D tentatively fits TRBD1 or TRBD2 (5 bases each). The CDR3 consists of 12 residues. The germline V gene encodes CDR1 MDHEN and CDR2 SYDVKM. Trimming shortened V by 6 bases and J by 10 bases, and 14 bases separated the two germline ends. CDR3 in amino acids: CASRQMGVAQYF. CDR3 nucleotides: TGTGCCAGCAGACAGATGGGGGTGGCGCAGTATTTT. Supplemented by reference TRBV28 and TRBJ2-3, the full variable domain reads DVKVTQSSRYLVKRTGEKVFLECVQDMDHENMFWYRQDPGLGLRLIYFSYDVKMKEKGDIPEGYSVSREKKERFSLILESASTNQTSMYLCASRQMGVAQYFGPGTRLTVL.

The chain combines TRBV25-1 with TRBJ1-4; tentative D call: TRBD1 (5 bases). CDR3 size: 15 residues. V was pared by 7 bases and J by 10 bases, with 22 bases between. CDR1 is MGHDK and CDR2 is SYGVNS in the germline V gene. CDR3 sequence (DNA): TGTGCCAGCACCTCCCCGCAGGGAGGAATTCGAAAACTGTTTTTT. Translation gives CASTSPQGGIRKLFF.

This clone came up once. The chain employs TRBV28 and TRBJ2-2; 10 bases align to TRBD1. Trimming took 7 bases from V and 6 from J; bases not matched to a gene: 2. Germline-derived CDR1 and CDR2 are MDHEN and SYDVKM. The CDR3 has 13 amino acids. CDR3: CASTTGGAGELFF. For the CDR3, the DNA is TGTGCCAGCACGACAGGGGGCGCCGGGGAGCTGTTTTTT.

The chain combines TRBV7-2 with TRBJ1-5; unclear D gene. Germline CDR1 is SGHTA and CDR2 is FQGNSA. Trimming left V 5 bases short and J 6 bases short, with 17 bases between. This CDR3 contains 15 residues. CDR3 region: CASSPTNLKGQPQHF. Here the CDR3 DNA reads TGTGCCAGCAGCCCCACCAACTTGAAAGGTCAGCCCCAGCATTTT.

V and J are TRBV2 and TRBJ2-1; 7 nucleotides align to TRBD2. Trimming at V came to 4 bases and at J to 10 bases, leaving 7 bases not matched to a gene. This CDR3 region has 13 residues. CDR1 and CDR2 from the germline V gene are SNHLY and FYNNEI. CDR3 protein: CASSGRSGGEQFF. CDR3 DNA sequence: TGTGCCAGCAGTGGGCGTTCCGGGGGGGAGCAGTTCTTC.

The chain recombines TRBV15 with TRBJ2-7; no clear D gene. This CDR3 spans 14 amino acids. The germline gives CDR1 LNHNV, CDR2 YYDKDF (reference sequence). The V and J ends lost 0 bases and 6 bases respectively, with 12 bases between them. In DNA, the CDR3 is TGTGCCACCAGCAGAGATCGGGTTTCCCGCGAGCAGTACTTC. This encodes CATSRDRVSREQYF. Filled out from reference TRBV15 and TRBJ2-7, the complete variable domain reads DAMVIQNPRYQVTQFGKPVTLSCSQTLNHNVMYWYQQKSSQAPKLLFHYYDKDFNNEADTPDNFQSRRPNTSFCFLDIRSPGLGDTAMYLCATSRDRVSREQYFGPGTRLTVT.

The chain employs TRBV4-2 and TRBJ1-1; D is perhaps TRBD1 (5 bases). Deletions cut 0 bases from V and 4 bases from J, with 12 bases between. The CDR3 sequence is 15 residues long. Germline CDR1 and CDR2: LGHNA and YNFKEQ. The CDR3 loop reads CASSQDPGRGTEAFF. CDR3 DNA: TGTGCCAGCAGCCAAGATCCGGGAAGGGGCACTGAAGCTTTCTTT.

This clone was found a few times. The chain is built from TRBV7-9 and TRBJ1-1, with TRBD1 identical over 7 bases. V was clipped by 5 bases and J by 3 bases; unmatched bases: 3. Looked up from germline, CDR1 is SEHNR and CDR2 is FQNEAQ (reference sequence). CDR3 size: 13 residues. DNA of the CDR3: TGTGCCAGCAGCAGACAGGGTTACACTGAAGCTTTCTTT. It codes for CASSRQGYTEAFF.

This chain's CDR3 is CASSSTWGYNNEQFF. The DNA of the CDR3 is TGTGCCAGCAGCTCGACATGGGGGTACAACAATGAGCAGTTCTTC. The chain has TRBV13 and TRBJ2-1; D is tentatively TRBD1 or TRBD2 (5 bases each). CDR1 is PRHDT and CDR2 is FYEKMQ in the germline V gene (reference sequence). The CDR3 spans 15 residues. V gave up 4 bases and J gave up 5 bases, with 15 bases separating them.

This chain connects TRBV10-3 to TRBJ2-7; 7 bases map to TRBD2. V was clipped by 7 bases and J by 5 bases; unmatched bases: 11. Germline CDR1 is ENHRY and CDR2 is SYGVKD. The CDR3 contains 14 residues. CDR3 protein: CAITRSGVGDEQYF. The CDR3 coding sequence is TGTGCCATCACACGGAGCGGGGTCGGGGACGAGCAGTACTTC.

The CDR3 is CAWSVIGNIQYF. The CDR3 DNA reads TGTGCCTGGAGTGTAATCGGAAACATTCAGTACTTC. V is TRBV30 and J is TRBJ2-4; D call uncertain. CDR1 GTSNPN and CDR2 SVGIG come from the germline V gene (reference sequence). V was clipped by 0 bases and J by 6 bases, with 6 bases between them. The CDR3 runs to 12 residues.

The rearrangement links TRBV19 to TRBJ2-1; D is possibly TRBD1 or TRBD2 (5 bases each). The CDR3 runs 14 residues. The V and J ends lost 7 bases and 6 bases respectively, with 16 bases between them. Germline assignment: CDR1 LNHDA and CDR2 SQIVND (reference sequence). This CDR3 is CASTGPGEANEQFF. The CDR3 bases are TGTGCCAGTACGGGGCCAGGCGAAGCCAATGAGCAGTTCTTC. The full variable domain, completed using reference TRBV19 and TRBJ2-1, is DGGITQSPKYLFRKEGQNVTLSCEQNLNHDAMYWYRQDPGQGLRLIYYSQIVNDFQKGDIAEGYSVSREKKESFPLTVTSAQKNPTAFYLCASTGPGEANEQFFGPGTRLTVL.